This T cell receptor beta chain came from a study of CD8 T cells in ankylosing spondylitis (dated by TCRdb to about 2017). For the study in its entirety: The study set out to find disease-linked TCR variants by profiling T cell receptor beta repertoires in ankylosing spondylitis patients and healthy donors. The full study cohort comprised 20 to 25 ankylosing spondylitis patients and over 95 healthy donors. Peripheral blood was sampled, and synovial fluid was also collected from ankylosing spondylitis patients.

This sample was sequenced with an Illumina HiSeq 2500. TCR beta libraries were prepared by quantitative 5'-RACE with molecular barcodes. In the authors' own workflow: A new computational method based on a probabilistic model of VDJ rearrangement was used to identify disease-linked TCR variants. Using fastp trimming at Q25 and MiXCR clonotype assembly, TCRdb reanalyzed the public sequencing data and kept in-frame beta chains. CDR3 protein duplicates are merged, each entry listing the most common genes and DNA. The V and J calls, along with clone size, are taken from TCRdb and not from the paper's own processing. This sample comprises about 340,000 distinct CDR3 sequences, approximately 22% of them detected only once. Around 13% of the sample rests with the top ten. The study at large found these results: According to the report, matched synovial fluid samples from ankylosing spondylitis patients were significantly enriched for the disease-linked clones. The disease-linked clones had a CD8+ phenotype and were found at relatively low frequencies in peripheral blood. Some motif variants were previously reported in synovial fluid and blood of reactive arthritis patients, suggesting common disease-initiation mechanisms. A TCR beta motif of seven or eight highly homologous amino acid variants appeared characteristic of blood from ankylosing spondylitis patients.

V is shortened by 2 bases, J by 3 bases, and the region joining them spans 15 bases. The CDR3 runs 15 amino acids, cysteine and phenylalanine included. The retained sequence is limited to the CDR3, 45 bases, with the frame set at the first base. Per the germline V gene (reference sequence), DFQATT is the CDR1 and SNEGSKA is the CDR2. A few counts support this clonotype. The antigen it binds to is not known. Per-base qualities were not stored, and no clone one base away is much larger. This receptor was obtained from a male donor with ankylosing spondylitis or in good health (not recorded which). The chain is encoded by TRBV20-1 joined to TRBJ2-3; the D gene remains uncertain. Sequenced input: blood, either unsorted or a sorted T cell fraction (not recorded which). This receptor carries the CDR3 CSARILGSVTDTQYF. The nucleotide sequence is given as TGCAGTGCTAGAATTCTAGGGTCCGTGACAGATACGCAGTATTTT.